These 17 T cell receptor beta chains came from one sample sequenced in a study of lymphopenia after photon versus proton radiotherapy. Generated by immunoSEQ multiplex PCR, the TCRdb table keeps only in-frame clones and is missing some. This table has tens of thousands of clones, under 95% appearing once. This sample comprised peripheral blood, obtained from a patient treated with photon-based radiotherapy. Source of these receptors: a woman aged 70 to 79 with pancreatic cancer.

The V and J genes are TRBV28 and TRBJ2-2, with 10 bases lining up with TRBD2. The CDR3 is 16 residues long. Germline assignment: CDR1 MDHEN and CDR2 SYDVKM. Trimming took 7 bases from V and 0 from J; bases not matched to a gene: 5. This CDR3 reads CASKGGTSANTGELFF. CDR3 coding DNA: TGTGCCAGCAAGGGGGGGACTAGCGCGAACACCGGGGAGCTGTTTTTT.

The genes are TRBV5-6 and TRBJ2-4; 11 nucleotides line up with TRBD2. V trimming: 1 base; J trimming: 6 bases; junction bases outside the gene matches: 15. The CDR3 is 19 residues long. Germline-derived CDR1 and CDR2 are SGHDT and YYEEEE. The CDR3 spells CASSLSAATSGKFRNIQYF. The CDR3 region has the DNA TGTGCCAGCAGCTTGTCGGCAGCGACTAGCGGGAAGTTTAGAAACATTCAGTACTTC.

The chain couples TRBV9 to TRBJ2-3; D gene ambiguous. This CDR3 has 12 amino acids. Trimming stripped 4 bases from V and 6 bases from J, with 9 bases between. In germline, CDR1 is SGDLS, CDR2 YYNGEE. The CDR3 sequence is CASSPLGDTQYF. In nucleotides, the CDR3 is TGTGCCAGCAGCCCCCTTGGGGATACGCAGTATTTT.

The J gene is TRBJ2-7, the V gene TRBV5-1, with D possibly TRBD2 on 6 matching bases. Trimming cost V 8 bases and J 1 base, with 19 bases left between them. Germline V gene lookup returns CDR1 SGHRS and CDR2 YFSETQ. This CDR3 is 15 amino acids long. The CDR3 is CASRPGLSPSYEQYF. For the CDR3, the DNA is TGCGCCAGTAGACCGGGACTTTCTCCTTCCTACGAGCAGTACTTC.

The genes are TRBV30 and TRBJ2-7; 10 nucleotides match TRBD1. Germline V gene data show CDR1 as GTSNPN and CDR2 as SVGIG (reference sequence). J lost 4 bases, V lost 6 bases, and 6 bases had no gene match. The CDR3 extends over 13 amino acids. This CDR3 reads CACSDRGMYEQYF. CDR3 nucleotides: TGTGCCTGCTCGGACAGGGGGATGTACGAGCAGTACTTC. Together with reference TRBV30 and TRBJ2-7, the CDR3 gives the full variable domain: SQTIHQWPATLVQPVGSPLSLECTVEGTSNPNLYWYRQAAGRGLQLLFYSVGIGQISSEVPQNLSASRPQDRQFILSSKKLLLSDSGFYLCACSDRGMYEQYFGPGTRLTVT.

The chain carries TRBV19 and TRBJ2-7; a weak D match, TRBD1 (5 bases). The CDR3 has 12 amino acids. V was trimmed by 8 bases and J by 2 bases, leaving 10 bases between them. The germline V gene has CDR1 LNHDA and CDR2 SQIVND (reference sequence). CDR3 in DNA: TGTGCCAGTGTAGACAGCGCCTACGAGCAGTACTTC. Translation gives CASVDSAYEQYF.

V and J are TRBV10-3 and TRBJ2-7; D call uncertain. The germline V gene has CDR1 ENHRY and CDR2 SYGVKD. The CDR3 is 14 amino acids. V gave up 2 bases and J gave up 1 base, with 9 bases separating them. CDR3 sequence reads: CAISETVVSYEQYF. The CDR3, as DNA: TGTGCCATCAGTGAGACGGTAGTTTCCTACGAGCAGTACTTC.

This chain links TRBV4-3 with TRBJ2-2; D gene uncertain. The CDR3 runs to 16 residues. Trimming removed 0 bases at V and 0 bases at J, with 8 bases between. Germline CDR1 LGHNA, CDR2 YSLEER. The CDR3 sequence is CASSQDRPTNTGELFF. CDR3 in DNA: TGCGCCAGCAGCCAAGACAGGCCTACGAACACCGGGGAGCTGTTTTTT.

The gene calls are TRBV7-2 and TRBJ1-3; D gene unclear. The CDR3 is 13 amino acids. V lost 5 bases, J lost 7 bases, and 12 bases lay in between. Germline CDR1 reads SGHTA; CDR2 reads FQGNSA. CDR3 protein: CASSPGTGNTIYF. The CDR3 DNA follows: TGTGCCAGCAGCCCCGGAACCGGGAACACCATATATTTT.

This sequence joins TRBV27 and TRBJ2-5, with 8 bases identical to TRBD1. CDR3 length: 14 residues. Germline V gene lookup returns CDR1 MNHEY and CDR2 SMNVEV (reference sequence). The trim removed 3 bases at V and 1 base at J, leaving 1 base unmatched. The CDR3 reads CASSFRGPQETQYF. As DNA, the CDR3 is TGTGCCAGCAGTTTCAGGGGGCCCCAAGAGACCCAGTACTTC.

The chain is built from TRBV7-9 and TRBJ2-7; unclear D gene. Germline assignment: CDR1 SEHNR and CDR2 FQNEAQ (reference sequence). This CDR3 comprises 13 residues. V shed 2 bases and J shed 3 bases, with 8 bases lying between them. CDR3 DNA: TGTGCCAGCAGCTTATATACAGTCTACGAGCAGTACTTC. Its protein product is CASSLYTVYEQYF. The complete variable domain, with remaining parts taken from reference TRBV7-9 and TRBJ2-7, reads DTGVSQNPRHKITKRGQNVTFRCDPISEHNRLYWYRQTLGQGPEFLTYFQNEAQLEKSRLLSDRFSAERPKGSFSTLEIQRTEQGDSAMYLCASSLYTVYEQYFGPGTRLTVT.

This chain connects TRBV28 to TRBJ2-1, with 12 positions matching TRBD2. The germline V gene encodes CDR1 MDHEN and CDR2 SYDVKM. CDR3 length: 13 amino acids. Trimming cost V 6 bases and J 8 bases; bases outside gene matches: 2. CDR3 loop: CASRTSGSHEQFF. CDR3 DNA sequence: TGTGCCAGCAGGACTAGCGGGAGCCATGAGCAGTTCTTC.

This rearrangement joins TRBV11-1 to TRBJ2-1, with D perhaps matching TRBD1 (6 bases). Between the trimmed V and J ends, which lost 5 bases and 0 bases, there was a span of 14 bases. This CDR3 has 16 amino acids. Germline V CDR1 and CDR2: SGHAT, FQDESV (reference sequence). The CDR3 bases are TGTGCCAGCAGCCGAGGGGGTCCTACCTCCTACAATGAGCAGTTCTTC. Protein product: CASSRGGPTSYNEQFF.

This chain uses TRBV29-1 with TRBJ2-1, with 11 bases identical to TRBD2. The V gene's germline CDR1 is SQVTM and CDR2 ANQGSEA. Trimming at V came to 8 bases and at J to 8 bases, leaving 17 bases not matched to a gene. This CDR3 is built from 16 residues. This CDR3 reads CSFDPPLAGVLDEQFF. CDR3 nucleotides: TGCAGCTTCGACCCCCCACTAGCGGGAGTCTTGGATGAGCAGTTCTTC.

CDR3 coding DNA: TGTGCCAGTACCCCCCTGGGGGTTGGCCAGCCCCAGCATTTT. It specifies CASTPLGVGQPQHF. V is TRBV19 and J is TRBJ1-5; possibly TRBD1 for D (5 bases). The V end was cut by 7 bases, the J end by 7 bases, with 17 bases between. The CDR3 contains 14 residues. Germline values: CDR1 LNHDA, CDR2 SQIVND (reference sequence).

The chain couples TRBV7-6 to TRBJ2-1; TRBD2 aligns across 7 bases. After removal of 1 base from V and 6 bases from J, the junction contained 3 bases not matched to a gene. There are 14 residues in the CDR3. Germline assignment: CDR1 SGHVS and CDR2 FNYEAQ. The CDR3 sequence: CASSLVQRGNEQFF. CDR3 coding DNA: TGTGCCAGCAGCTTAGTACAGCGGGGCAATGAGCAGTTCTTC.

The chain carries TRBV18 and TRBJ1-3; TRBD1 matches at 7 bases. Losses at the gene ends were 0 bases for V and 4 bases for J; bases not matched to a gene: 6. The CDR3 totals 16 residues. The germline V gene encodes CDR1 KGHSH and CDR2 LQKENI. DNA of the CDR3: TGTGCCAGCTCACCACCGGGCAGGGGGAACGGAAACACCATATATTTT. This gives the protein CASSPPGRGNGNTIYF. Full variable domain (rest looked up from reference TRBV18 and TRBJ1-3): NAGVMQNPRHLVRRRGQEARLRCSPMKGHSHVYWYRQLPEEGLKFMVYLQKENIIDESGMPKERFSAEFPKEGPSILRIQQVVRGDSAAYFCASSPPGRGNGNTIYFGEGSWLTVV.